The 25 T cell receptor beta chains below were found in one sample sequenced in a study of blood T cell repertoires in COVID-19. Sequencing used immunoSEQ multiplex PCR; TCRdb keeps in-frame clones, though not all of them. Altogether about 180,000 clones are present, over 75% being singletons, with the ten largest covering 9.8%. Source material: peripheral blood. Source of these receptors: a woman at least 80 years old with acute or convalescent COVID-19.

V usage is TRBV5-1 and J usage is TRBJ2-5, with 7 bases aligning to TRBD2. Germline trimming cut 3 bases from V and 3 bases from J; bases unmatched to any gene: 5. Germline assignment: CDR1 SGHRS and CDR2 YFSETQ. The CDR3 has 14 residues. CDR3 DNA sequence: TGCGCCAGCAGCTGGCGGGGGAGCGAAGAGACCCAGTACTTC. Translation gives CASSWRGSEETQYF.

CDR3 residues: CASSVRTGGPDTQYF. In DNA form, the CDR3 reads TGTGCCAGCAGCGTACGAACGGGAGGCCCCGATACGCAGTATTTT. The V and J genes are TRBV9 and TRBJ2-3; 7 bases line up with TRBD2. The germline V gene encodes CDR1 SGDLS and CDR2 YYNGEE. This CDR3 has 15 residues. V lost 1 base to trimming and J lost 6 bases; unmatched junction nucleotides: 8. Variable domain in full (rest from reference TRBV9 and TRBJ2-3): DSGVTQTPKHLITATGQRVTLRCSPRSGDLSVYWYQQSLDQGLQFLIQYYNGEERAKGNILERFSAQQFPDLHSELNLSSLELGDSALYFCASSVRTGGPDTQYFGPGTRLTVL.

The V gene is TRBV6-5, the J gene TRBJ1-1; D is unresolved. Germline V CDR1 and CDR2: MNHEY, SVGAGI. V dropped 6 bases and J dropped 1 base, with 9 bases sitting between them. This CDR3 is built from 13 residues. CDR3 loop: CASSRDKNTEAFF. The CDR3 bases are TGTGCCAGCAGCCGCGACAAGAACACTGAAGCTTTCTTT.

V and J are TRBV5-1 and TRBJ1-1, with TRBD1 as a possible D gene (6 bases). Trimming took off 4 bases at V and 2 bases at J, with 15 bases between the two ends. Germline V gene data show CDR1 as SGHRS and CDR2 as YFSETQ. The CDR3 extends over 15 amino acids. As DNA, the CDR3 is TGCGCCAGCAGCCGGGCAGGACAGCGAAACACTGAAGCTTTCTTT. Encoded protein: CASSRAGQRNTEAFF.

V is TRBV15 and J is TRBJ2-5, with 15 bases aligning to TRBD2. From germline, CDR1 is LNHNV and CDR2 YYDKDF (reference sequence). The junction had 3 bases not matched to a gene; V was cut back by 0 bases and J by 7 bases. This CDR3 comprises 16 residues. CDR3 DNA: TGTGCCACCAGCAGAGAAGGGGGACTAGCGGGAGGGACCCAGTACTTC. The encoded protein is CATSREGGLAGGTQYF.

This rearrangement joins TRBV27 to TRBJ2-1, with 12 bases that match TRBD2. CDR3 length: 15 residues. Trimming at V came to 5 bases and at J to 5 bases, leaving 4 bases not matched to a gene. CDR1 and CDR2 from the germline V gene are MNHEY and SMNVEV (reference sequence). This chain's CDR3 is CASSPGLAGHNEQFF. DNA of the CDR3: TGTGCCAGCAGTCCGGGACTAGCGGGCCACAATGAGCAGTTCTTC.

The chain couples TRBV6-1 to TRBJ2-5; D remains unclear. CDR3 length equals 17 residues. Trimming took 0 bases from V and 3 from J, leaving 17 bases between them. Germline CDR1 is MNHNS and CDR2 is SASEGT. This CDR3 reads CASSEAARILEKETQYF. CDR3 nucleotide sequence: TGTGCCAGCAGTGAAGCGGCTCGGATCTTGGAGAAAGAGACCCAGTACTTC.

The chain carries TRBV19 and TRBJ1-2; D gene unclear. The V end lost 7 bases, the J end lost 4 bases, and 13 bases lay between the germline ends. This CDR3 contains 13 residues. In germline, CDR1 is LNHDA, CDR2 SQIVND (reference sequence). The CDR3 region is CASTSEDGYGYTF. The DNA for the CDR3 is TGTGCCAGTACGTCAGAGGATGGCTATGGCTACACCTTC. Variable domain in full (rest from reference TRBV19 and TRBJ1-2): DGGITQSPKYLFRKEGQNVTLSCEQNLNHDAMYWYRQDPGQGLRLIYYSQIVNDFQKGDIAEGYSVSREKKESFPLTVTSAQKNPTAFYLCASTSEDGYGYTFGSGTRLTVV.

This chain joins TRBV19 and TRBJ2-6; maybe TRBD2 (5 bases). Between the trimmed V and J ends, which lost 6 bases and 2 bases, there was a span of 11 bases. From germline, CDR1 is LNHDA and CDR2 SQIVND (reference sequence). The CDR3 runs 15 residues. CDR3 protein: CASSPGMTGANVLTF. CDR3 nucleotide sequence: TGTGCCAGTAGCCCGGGGATGACTGGGGCCAACGTCCTGACTTTC.

V gene TRBV14 combines with J gene TRBJ2-3, with a weak D call TRBD2 (6 bases). Between the trimmed V and J ends, which lost 4 bases and 8 bases, there was a span of 19 bases. CDR1 and CDR2 from the germline V gene are SGHDN and FVKESK. The CDR3 is made up of 15 amino acids. Here the CDR3 DNA reads TGTGCCAGCAGCCCCCTCGGGACTCCAAAGGGTACGCAGTATTTT. This codes for CASSPLGTPKGTQYF.

The J gene is TRBJ1-5, the V gene TRBV19; 7 bases align to TRBD1. The CDR3 is made up of 16 amino acids. The V gene's germline CDR1 is LNHDA and CDR2 SQIVND (reference sequence). The ends lost 3 bases at V and 1 base at J; junction bases unmatched: 6. CDR3 sequence: CASSISPGGSNQPQHF. In DNA form, the CDR3 reads TGTGCCAGTAGTATCTCCCCAGGGGGGAGCAATCAGCCCCAGCATTTT.

The rearrangement links TRBV4-3 to TRBJ2-1, with 9 bases identical to TRBD2. Germline CDR1 LGHNA, CDR2 YSLEER. The ends lost 3 bases at V and 4 bases at J; junction bases unmatched: 7. This CDR3 comprises 16 residues. For the CDR3, the DNA is TGCGCCAGCAGCCAGGGGCTAGCGGGGCGATACAATGAGCAGTTCTTC. It encodes CASSQGLAGRYNEQFF.

This clone was counted once. This rearrangement joins TRBV27 to TRBJ1-6; TRBD1 matches at 9 bases. With V trimmed by 6 bases and J by 9 bases, 12 bases remained unmatched. Germline CDR1 reads MNHEY; CDR2 reads SMNVEV (reference sequence). This CDR3 spans 16 amino acids. The CDR3 protein is CASRLTGGGLSSPLHF. CDR3 DNA: TGTGCCAGCAGACTGACAGGGGGAGGGTTAAGTTCACCCCTCCACTTT.

This chain links TRBV5-1 with TRBJ1-3; TRBD1 is a possible D gene (6 bases). The CDR3 spans 17 residues. Germline-derived CDR1 and CDR2 are SGHRS and YFSETQ. Trimming took 4 bases from V and 0 from J, leaving 17 bases between them. This CDR3 reads CASSRTDSRNSGNTIYF. CDR3 DNA: TGCGCCAGCAGCCGAACGGACAGCCGGAACTCTGGAAACACCATATATTTT.

This clone has only a few counts. The chain joins TRBV30 to TRBJ2-7; 9 bases agree with TRBD2. This CDR3 comprises 14 residues. Germline CDR1 reads GTSNPN; CDR2 reads SVGIG (reference sequence). Trimming removed 5 bases from V and 6 bases from J; junction bases left unmatched: 11. DNA of the CDR3: TGTGCCTGGGGGTCCAGGCTAGCGGGAACCGAGCAGTACTTC. This encodes CAWGSRLAGTEQYF.

The CDR3 DNA sequence: TGTGCCAGCAGCCAAGCCCTAGCGGGAGGGGAGCAGTACTTC. It specifies CASSQALAGGEQYF. This sequence joins TRBV4-2 and TRBJ2-7; 12 bases are shared with TRBD2. The V and J ends lost 1 base and 7 bases, in that order; junction bases with no gene match: 2. CDR1 is LGHNA, CDR2 YNFKEQ, per germline. This CDR3 comprises 14 residues.

The chain employs TRBV24-1 and TRBJ1-4; D is unresolved. CDR1 is KGHDR and CDR2 is SFDVKD in the germline V gene. CDR3 size: 14 residues. Trimming shortened V by 5 bases and J by 0 bases, and 6 bases separated the two germline ends. CDR3 loop: CATSGSATNEKLFF. The CDR3, as DNA: TGTGCCACCAGTGGCTCGGCAACTAATGAAAAACTGTTTTTT.

This chain joins TRBV2 and TRBJ1-1; D unclear. CDR1 SNHLY and CDR2 FYNNEI come from the germline V gene. Trimming took 7 bases from V and 6 from J, leaving 12 bases between them. The CDR3 contains 12 residues. CDR3 DNA sequence: TGTGCCAGCATTGGGCTCGGCGCTGAAGCTTTCTTT. Its protein product is CASIGLGAEAFF.

The gene calls are TRBV27 and TRBJ2-3, with 9 bases aligning to TRBD1. The germline CDR1 and CDR2 sequences are MNHEY and SMNVEV (reference sequence). This CDR3 spans 15 amino acids. V was clipped by 3 bases and J by 5 bases; unmatched bases: 6. As DNA, the CDR3 is TGTGCCAGCAGTTTTCTGGGACAGGGAAAAGATACGCAGTATTTT. Translation: CASSFLGQGKDTQYF.

The gene calls are TRBV18 and TRBJ2-7; TRBD1 might be the D (6 bases). Germline assignment: CDR1 KGHSH and CDR2 LQKENI. CDR3 length equals 15 residues. V lost 4 bases and J lost 0, with 13 bases in between. This chain's CDR3 is CASSRAGESSYEQYF. CDR3 nucleotide sequence: TGTGCCAGCTCACGGGCAGGGGAGAGCTCCTACGAGCAGTACTTC.

The chain has TRBV2 and TRBJ2-2, with 8 bases identical to TRBD2. The germline V gene has CDR1 SNHLY and CDR2 FYNNEI. This CDR3 spans 14 amino acids. V gave up 10 bases and J gave up 3 bases; unmatched junction bases: 7. The CDR3 sequence is CATAGGAHTGELFF. The CDR3 region has the DNA TGTGCCACCGCGGGGGGAGCGCACACCGGGGAGCTGTTTTTT.

The V and J genes are TRBV4-3 and TRBJ1-3; D is undetermined. Trimming removed 1 base from V and 0 bases from J, with 4 bases in between. CDR1 and CDR2 from the germline V gene are LGHNA and YSLEER. The CDR3 has 14 residues. For the CDR3, the DNA is TGCGCCAGCAGCCAAGGAGTCTCTGGAAACACCATATATTTT. Protein: CASSQGVSGNTIYF.

The CDR3 bases are TGTGCCAGCAGCTTATTATATGGCTCCCCCTACGAGCAGTACTTC. It encodes CASSLLYGSPYEQYF. V usage is TRBV7-2 and J usage is TRBJ2-7; no reliable D call. The germline gives CDR1 SGHTA, CDR2 FQGNSA. This CDR3 spans 15 amino acids. The V gene lost 2 bases and the J gene lost 2 bases, with 13 bases spanning the gap.

The chain is built from TRBV18 and TRBJ1-5, with a possible D match to TRBD1 (6 bases). The V and J ends lost 8 bases and 5 bases respectively, with 13 bases between them. CDR1 and CDR2 (germline): KGHSH, LQKENI. This CDR3 is built from 13 residues. CDR3 amino acids: CASTDSQDQPQHF. CDR3 in DNA: TGTGCCAGCACGGACAGCCAAGATCAGCCCCAGCATTTT.

The chain joins TRBV5-1 to TRBJ2-5; 7 nucleotides agree with TRBD2. Germline values: CDR1 SGHRS, CDR2 YFSETQ. The CDR3 is 14 residues long. J lost 5 bases, V lost 0 bases, and 4 bases had no gene match. The CDR3 DNA sequence: TGCGCCAGCAGCTTGGCCGGGACTATCGAGACCCAGTACTTC. This sequence encodes CASSLAGTIETQYF.